This record looks at one T cell receptor beta chain sequence and its context. Its antigen is still unknown. Amplified TCR beta CDR3 regions came from RNA transcripts. HTBI primers were employed in a first-round RT-PCR of the TCR CDR3. MiXCR, run by TCRdb on the multiplex PCR reads, gives a single entry per CDR3 protein. The sample has about half a million distinct CDR3 sequences, just under 20% seen once. CDR3 length: 15 residues. The germline gives CDR1 DFQATT, CDR2 SNEGSKA (reference sequence). V dropped 0 bases and J dropped 1 base, with 12 bases sitting between them. The entry originates in a study of T cells in Graves' hyperthyroidism and ophthalmopathy. General study points: Peripheral blood also featured most of the thyroid clonotypes expanded above 0.001.

PBMCs came from about 10 ml fresh peripheral blood. The chain carries TRBV20-1 and TRBJ1-1; maybe TRBD1 (5 bases). The specimen was blood. This TCR derives from a man in his forties with Graves' ophthalmopathy. The CDR3 coding sequence is TGCAGTGCTAGAGATGGAAGGACACCGAACACTGAAGCTTTCTTT. This translates into CSARDGRTPNTEAFF.